What follows is one T cell receptor (beta chain) and its context. Its antigen is still unknown. The RNA input was roughly 0.45 to 1 ug, and it was reverse transcribed with random hexamers. An immunoSEQ multiplex PCR amplified TCR beta CDR3 over 54 Vbeta and 13 Jbeta. In TCRdb, the immunoSEQ multiplex PCR reads were re-called with MiXCR into one record per CDR3 protein. Of 100,000 to 150,000 distinct CDR3 sequences listed, just under 95% are singletons. This sample is drawn from a study of CD8 T cells in Susac syndrome. Study observations and caveats: The number of individuals included in the study's TCR sequencing and HLA analysis was acknowledged as relatively small.

From germline, CDR1 is LGHDT and CDR2 YNNKEL (reference sequence). CDR3 length: 15 amino acids. V was cut by 4 bases and J by 1 base, with 13 bases left in between. The rearrangement links TRBV3-1 to TRBJ1-1; D ambiguous. This receptor was taken from a human donor in good health. The sample consisted of CD4+ T cells from PBMCs. The CDR3 spells CASSPQSGKNTEAFF. In nucleotides, the CDR3 is TGTGCCAGCAGCCCCCAGTCGGGCAAGAACACTGAAGCTTTCTTT.